This is a list of T cell receptor beta chains from one sample in a study of OX40 agonist ivuxolimab in advanced cancers. The assay was immunoSEQ multiplex PCR, and TCRdb's table has in-frame clones only and misses some. The data contain 100,000 to 150,000 clones, 85% to 95% of them singletons. The starting material was CD4+ or CD8+ T cells sorted from blood, obtained in a trial of the OX40 agonist ivuxolimab. These receptors were obtained from an adult with an advanced solid tumor such as melanoma, head and neck, liver or kidney cancer. The CDR3 runs from the conserved cysteine through the conserved F or W. Fields, in order: clone size, V gene, J gene, D gene, CDR3 DNA, CDR3 protein. D genes are given only for firm matches. Clone size is given for some rows only: seen once, a few or many times, or a class if the clone is expanded.

abundance: -; v_gene: TRBV18; j_gene: TRBJ2-1; d_gene: TRBD2; CDR3nt: TGTGCCAGCTCACCAATAGCGGGCCTTAGCTCCTACAATGAGCAGTTCTTC; CDR3aa: CASSPIAGLSSYNEQFF
abundance: -; v_gene: TRBV5-4; j_gene: TRBJ2-3; d_gene: -; CDR3nt: TGTGCCAGCAGCCTGGGGGATACGCAGTATTTT; CDR3aa: CASSLGDTQYF
abundance: once; v_gene: TRBV19; j_gene: TRBJ2-3; d_gene: TRBD1; CDR3nt: TGTGCCAGTAGTACCCTGGGACAGGGGGCAACAGATACGCAGTATTTT; CDR3aa: CASSTLGQGATDTQYF
abundance: -; v_gene: TRBV19; j_gene: TRBJ2-7; d_gene: TRBD1; CDR3nt: TGTGCCAGTAGTAGAGAAACAGGGGTCTACGAGCAGTACTTC; CDR3aa: CASSRETGVYEQYF
abundance: once; v_gene: TRBV9; j_gene: TRBJ2-1; d_gene: TRBD1; CDR3nt: TGTGCCAGCACCGCAAGTGGGACAGGGGGTTTGGATGAGCAGTTCTTC; CDR3aa: CASTASGTGGLDEQFF
abundance: once; v_gene: TRBV19; j_gene: TRBJ2-7; d_gene: -; CDR3nt: TGTGCCAGTAGTATAGGACCCTCTGGGCAGACCGTCTTCTACGAGCAGTACTTC; CDR3aa: CASSIGPSGQTVFYEQYF
abundance: -; v_gene: TRBV6-6; j_gene: TRBJ1-2; d_gene: -; CDR3nt: TGTGCCAGCAGTTCTCGGGACGTAGGGCCGTTATATGGCTACACCTTC; CDR3aa: CASSSRDVGPLYGYTF
abundance: -; v_gene: TRBV7-2; j_gene: TRBJ1-2; d_gene: -; CDR3nt: TGTGCCAGCAGCTTAAGGCAGGTTAACTATGGCTACACCTTC; CDR3aa: CASSLRQVNYGYTF
abundance: once; v_gene: TRBV29-1; j_gene: TRBJ2-1; d_gene: TRBD2; CDR3nt: TGCAGCGTTGATCCCAGCGGGAGGGCCCATGAGCAGTTCTTC; CDR3aa: CSVDPSGRAHEQFF
abundance: -; v_gene: TRBV7-3; j_gene: TRBJ1-2; d_gene: TRBD1; CDR3nt: TGTGCCAGCAGCTTAGGGACAGTACTGGGCTACACCTTC; CDR3aa: CASSLGTVLGYTF
abundance: -; v_gene: TRBV19; j_gene: TRBJ2-5; d_gene: TRBD1; CDR3nt: TGTGCCAGTAGTACAACCTCAGGGGGAGAGACCCAGTACTTC; CDR3aa: CASSTTSGGETQYF
abundance: -; v_gene: TRBV27; j_gene: TRBJ1-5; d_gene: -; CDR3nt: TGTGCCAGCAGGGGGGCCCCCTGGCAGCCCCAGCATTTT; CDR3aa: CASRGAPWQPQHF
abundance: -; v_gene: TRBV6-5; j_gene: TRBJ2-7; d_gene: -; CDR3nt: TGTGCCAGCAGTTACTCAGGCGGCGGGGACTACGAGCAGTACTTC; CDR3aa: CASSYSGGGDYEQYF
abundance: -; v_gene: TRBV5-1; j_gene: TRBJ2-5; d_gene: -; CDR3nt: TGCGCCAGCAGCTTGGGTGAGGGCCAAGAGACCCAGTACTTC; CDR3aa: CASSLGEGQETQYF
abundance: once; v_gene: TRBV5-4; j_gene: TRBJ2-6; d_gene: -; CDR3nt: TGTGCCAGCAGCCCGGGACACCAGAGCTCTGGGGCCAACGTCCTGACTTTC; CDR3aa: CASSPGHQSSGANVLTF
abundance: -; v_gene: TRBV5-1; j_gene: TRBJ2-6; d_gene: -; CDR3nt: TGCGCCAGCAGCTTGGCAAGGGTGGGCAGGTCCTCTGGGGCCAACGTCCTGACTTTC; CDR3aa: CASSLARVGRSSGANVLTF
abundance: -; v_gene: TRBV19; j_gene: TRBJ1-5; d_gene: -; CDR3nt: TGTGCCAGTAGGGACAGTGCCTTCAATCAGCCCCAGCATTTT; CDR3aa: CASRDSAFNQPQHF
abundance: -; v_gene: TRBV27; j_gene: TRBJ2-1; d_gene: TRBD1; CDR3nt: TGTGCCAGCAGTTTGCAGGGGGAATACAATGAGCAGTTCTTC; CDR3aa: CASSLQGEYNEQFF
abundance: -; v_gene: TRBV19; j_gene: TRBJ1-4; d_gene: -; CDR3nt: TGTGCCAGTAGTAACTCCCTAGGGCGATTGAATGAAAAACTGTTTTTT; CDR3aa: CASSNSLGRLNEKLFF
abundance: once; v_gene: TRBV28; j_gene: TRBJ2-5; d_gene: TRBD1; CDR3nt: TGTGCCAGCCAACCGGGACAGGGGGAGACCCAGTACTTC; CDR3aa: CASQPGQGETQYF
abundance: few; v_gene: TRBV7-3; j_gene: TRBJ2-2; d_gene: -; CDR3nt: TGTGCCAGCAGCTTAACCTGGAACACCGGGGAGCTGTTTTTT; CDR3aa: CASSLTWNTGELFF
abundance: -; v_gene: TRBV30; j_gene: TRBJ2-3; d_gene: TRBD2; CDR3nt: TGTGCCTGGAGTGTACTAGCGGGGCTTCGGGATACGCAGTATTTT; CDR3aa: CAWSVLAGLRDTQYF
abundance: -; v_gene: TRBV28; j_gene: TRBJ1-1; d_gene: -; CDR3nt: TGTGCCAGCCCTTCTAACACTGAAGCTTTCTTT; CDR3aa: CASPSNTEAFF
abundance: -; v_gene: TRBV30; j_gene: TRBJ2-2; d_gene: TRBD2; CDR3nt: TGTGCCTGGAGGCGGGGGGCAGGAGCTAACACCGGGGAGCTGTTTTTT; CDR3aa: CAWRRGAGANTGELFF
abundance: -; v_gene: TRBV5-1; j_gene: TRBJ2-7; d_gene: -; CDR3nt: TGCGCCAGCAGCTTGGATCCGGGCCCGTACGAGCAGTACTTC; CDR3aa: CASSLDPGPYEQYF
abundance: -; v_gene: TRBV7-2; j_gene: TRBJ1-2; d_gene: -; CDR3nt: TGTGCCAGCAGCTTAGTGACATCCTATGGCTACACCTTC; CDR3aa: CASSLVTSYGYTF
abundance: -; v_gene: TRBV29-1; j_gene: TRBJ2-7; d_gene: -; CDR3nt: TGCAGCGTTTTAAGAGACTCCTACGAGCAGTACTTC; CDR3aa: CSVLRDSYEQYF
abundance: -; v_gene: TRBV5-4; j_gene: TRBJ2-7; d_gene: -; CDR3nt: TGTGCCAGCAGCTTCTCCGTTGGAAGCTCCTACGAGCAGTACTTC; CDR3aa: CASSFSVGSSYEQYF
abundance: -; v_gene: TRBV9; j_gene: TRBJ2-3; d_gene: -; CDR3nt: TGTGCCAGCAGCTCTAGCACAGATACGCAGTATTTT; CDR3aa: CASSSSTDTQYF
abundance: -; v_gene: TRBV9; j_gene: TRBJ1-4; d_gene: TRBD1; CDR3nt: TGTGCCAGCAGCGACAGGGGAGGGAATGAAAAACTGTTTTTT; CDR3aa: CASSDRGGNEKLFF
abundance: -; v_gene: TRBV7-2; j_gene: TRBJ1-4; d_gene: -; CDR3nt: TGTGCCAGCAGCTTGTCTGGGGTTGCAACTAATGAAAAACTGTTTTTT; CDR3aa: CASSLSGVATNEKLFF
abundance: -; v_gene: TRBV6-1; j_gene: TRBJ1-3; d_gene: -; CDR3nt: TGTGCCAGCAGTTATTCTGGCACCATATATTTT; CDR3aa: CASSYSGTIYF
abundance: -; v_gene: TRBV6-5; j_gene: TRBJ2-7; d_gene: -; CDR3nt: TGTGCCAGCAGTTACTCGACGACGACAAGCTCCTACGAGCAGTACTTC; CDR3aa: CASSYSTTTSSYEQYF
abundance: -; v_gene: TRBV13; j_gene: TRBJ1-2; d_gene: -; CDR3nt: TGTGCCAGCAGCTTAGACCGTTCGGGGGTTCCTTCTTATGGCTACACCTTC; CDR3aa: CASSLDRSGVPSYGYTF
abundance: -; v_gene: TRBV5-1; j_gene: TRBJ2-7; d_gene: -; CDR3nt: TGCGCCAGCAGCCTGGGACGGACCTACGAGCAGTACTTC; CDR3aa: CASSLGRTYEQYF
abundance: -; v_gene: TRBV11-2; j_gene: TRBJ2-2; d_gene: -; CDR3nt: TGTGCCAGCAGCCGTGTTGGGGAGAACACCGGGGAGCTGTTTTTT; CDR3aa: CASSRVGENTGELFF
abundance: -; v_gene: TRBV11-3; j_gene: TRBJ1-2; d_gene: -; CDR3nt: TGTGCCAGCAGCAGATCAATGACAGAATCTAATGGCTACACCTTC; CDR3aa: CASSRSMTESNGYTF
abundance: once; v_gene: TRBV18; j_gene: TRBJ2-4; d_gene: TRBD1; CDR3nt: TGTGCCAGCTCACCGCGACAGGGGGACATTCAGTACTTC; CDR3aa: CASSPRQGDIQYF
abundance: -; v_gene: TRBV15; j_gene: TRBJ1-4; d_gene: -; CDR3nt: TGTGCCACCAGCAGGCCGGGGTCAACTAATGAAAAACTGTTTTTT; CDR3aa: CATSRPGSTNEKLFF
abundance: -; v_gene: TRBV6-5; j_gene: TRBJ2-7; d_gene: -; CDR3nt: TGTGCCAGCGGTAGCCCCTACGAGCAGTACTTC; CDR3aa: CASGSPYEQYF
abundance: -; v_gene: TRBV28; j_gene: TRBJ2-7; d_gene: -; CDR3nt: TGTGCCAGCAGTTTTTGGGGCAGTAGGGGCTCAAGGAGCTCCTACGAGCAGTACTTC; CDR3aa: CASSFWGSRGSRSSYEQYF
abundance: -; v_gene: TRBV6-1; j_gene: TRBJ1-5; d_gene: -; CDR3nt: TGTGCCAGCAGCGACTTCCCCGGTGGCAATCAGCCCCAGCATTTT; CDR3aa: CASSDFPGGNQPQHF
abundance: -; v_gene: TRBV18; j_gene: TRBJ2-7; d_gene: -; CDR3nt: TGTGCCAGCTCGCCAGACAGTACCTACGAGCAGTACTTC; CDR3aa: CASSPDSTYEQYF
abundance: -; v_gene: TRBV5-1; j_gene: TRBJ2-2; d_gene: TRBD2; CDR3nt: TGCGCCAGCAGCTCCGGGCGGGAGAAGAACACCGGGGAGCTGTTTTTT; CDR3aa: CASSSGREKNTGELFF
abundance: -; v_gene: TRBV28; j_gene: TRBJ1-1; d_gene: -; CDR3nt: TGTGCCAGCACGAGGTTCATGAACACTGAAGCTTTCTTT; CDR3aa: CASTRFMNTEAFF
abundance: -; v_gene: TRBV5-1; j_gene: TRBJ2-2; d_gene: TRBD1; CDR3nt: TGCGCCAGCAGCCGGGACAGGGGAAACACCGGGGAGCTGTTTTTT; CDR3aa: CASSRDRGNTGELFF
abundance: -; v_gene: TRBV21-1; j_gene: TRBJ2-5; d_gene: -; CDR3nt: TGTGCCAGCAGCAAAGAACTAGATGGGGCAGGGACCCAGTACTTC; CDR3aa: CASSKELDGAGTQYF
abundance: -; v_gene: TRBV28; j_gene: TRBJ2-7; d_gene: -; CDR3nt: TGTGCCAGCAGTTTTTCCGGTGCCTACGAGCAGTACTTC; CDR3aa: CASSFSGAYEQYF
abundance: -; v_gene: TRBV6-6; j_gene: TRBJ2-1; d_gene: TRBD2; CDR3nt: TGTGCCAGCACGCCAGAAAGTGGGAGGGCTAGCAATGAGCAGTTCTTC; CDR3aa: CASTPESGRASNEQFF
abundance: -; v_gene: TRBV27; j_gene: TRBJ1-4; d_gene: -; CDR3nt: TGTGCCAGCAGCTCAGTCGGGCCCTGGGAAAAACTGTTTTTT; CDR3aa: CASSSVGPWEKLFF
abundance: -; v_gene: TRBV18; j_gene: TRBJ2-2; d_gene: TRBD1; CDR3nt: TGTGCCAGCTCACCAGGGGGACAGGGGGCTCTCACCGGGGAGCTGTTTTTT; CDR3aa: CASSPGGQGALTGELFF
abundance: -; v_gene: TRBV6-1; j_gene: TRBJ2-7; d_gene: -; CDR3nt: TGTGCCAGTGCCGTGGGGCCCTCCTACGAGCAGTACTTC; CDR3aa: CASAVGPSYEQYF
abundance: -; v_gene: TRBV7-9; j_gene: TRBJ1-1; d_gene: -; CDR3nt: TGTGCCAGCAGCCGGGGGGCAGACACTGAAGCTTTCTTT; CDR3aa: CASSRGADTEAFF
abundance: -; v_gene: TRBV28; j_gene: TRBJ2-1; d_gene: -; CDR3nt: TGTGCCAGCAGTTTAGGGGGGCCCTCCTACAATGAGCAGTTCTTC; CDR3aa: CASSLGGPSYNEQFF
abundance: -; v_gene: TRBV29-1; j_gene: TRBJ1-2; d_gene: -; CDR3nt: TGCAGCGTTGAAGGTTTCTCTATGGGCGGTGGCTACACCTTC; CDR3aa: CSVEGFSMGGGYTF
abundance: -; v_gene: TRBV4-3; j_gene: TRBJ2-5; d_gene: -; CDR3nt: TGCGCCAGCAGCCAAGAACATAGAACTACCAGCCAAGAGACCCAGTACTTC; CDR3aa: CASSQEHRTTSQETQYF
abundance: once; v_gene: TRBV5-8; j_gene: TRBJ2-7; d_gene: TRBD2; CDR3nt: TGTGCCAGCAGCTCGCGATCGGGACTAGCGGGAGCGAGAGGCTCCTACGAGCAGTACTTC; CDR3aa: CASSSRSGLAGARGSYEQYF
abundance: once; v_gene: TRBV27; j_gene: TRBJ2-6; d_gene: -; CDR3nt: TGTGCCAGCAGTCGTACGGGGCTCTCTGGGGCCAACGTCCTGACTTTC; CDR3aa: CASSRTGLSGANVLTF
abundance: once; v_gene: TRBV28; j_gene: TRBJ1-5; d_gene: TRBD1; CDR3nt: TGTGCCAGCAGTTTCCGGACAGGGGGCGGTCAGCCCCAGCATTTT; CDR3aa: CASSFRTGGGQPQHF
abundance: -; v_gene: TRBV28; j_gene: TRBJ1-3; d_gene: -; CDR3nt: TGTGCCAGCAGTCCCCCTGAAGGGGGTGGAAACACCATATATTTT; CDR3aa: CASSPPEGGGNTIYF